A single sample is the source of the 10 T cell receptor beta chains below, sequenced in a study of blood T cell repertoires in COVID-19. The repertoire was sequenced with immunoSEQ multiplex PCR; TCRdb's copy has only in-frame clones and lacks some. The sample has fewer than 400,000 clones, over 70% seen once. The specimen sequenced was peripheral blood. The receptors were sampled from a man aged 25-45 years with active or convalescent COVID-19.

Remarks on this clone: The same CDR3 is also encoded by other DNA sequences in this sample. The chain carries TRBV6-5 and TRBJ2-3, with 9 bases lining up with TRBD1. V trimming: 4 bases; J trimming: 4 bases; junction bases outside the gene matches: 9. Germline CDR1 reads MNHEY; CDR2 reads SVGAGI. The CDR3 has 16 residues. CDR3 sequence: CASSSSPGTGSDTQYF. DNA for the CDR3: TGTGCCAGCAGTTCGAGTCCCGGGACAGGGTCAGATACGCAGTATTTT.

The V and J genes are TRBV2 and TRBJ2-1; TRBD2 matches at 10 bases. The CDR3 extends over 14 amino acids. Germline CDR1 and CDR2: SNHLY and FYNNEI. With V trimmed by 9 bases and J by 7 bases, 9 bases remained unmatched. The CDR3 loop is CASYSGGLRNEQFF. CDR3 coding DNA: TGTGCCAGTTATAGCGGGGGGCTCCGTAATGAGCAGTTCTTC.

The gene calls are TRBV6-1 and TRBJ2-2; possibly TRBD2 for D (7 bases). Deletions cut 0 bases from V and 2 bases from J, with 13 bases between. This CDR3 is 17 amino acids long. Germline V gene data show CDR1 as MNHNS and CDR2 as SASEGT. CDR3: CASSEAVGGLNTGELFF. Written as DNA, the CDR3 is TGTGCCAGCAGTGAAGCGGTCGGGGGGCTAAACACCGGGGAGCTGTTTTTT.

Of note for this clone: One end of the junction fails to match germline, which may point to a read error. The chain carries TRBV7-8 and TRBJ2-7, with 7 bases lining up with TRBD2. From germline, CDR1 is SGHVS and CDR2 FQNEAQ. The length of the CDR3 is 12 residues. The CDR3, as DNA: TGTGCCAGCAGCTTCGCGGGAGCCCCTCCCTCCTTC. Protein: CASSFAGAPPSF.

The V call is TRBV24-1, the J call TRBJ2-3; 9 nucleotides line up with TRBD2. Losses at the gene ends were 2 bases for V and 4 bases for J; bases not matched to a gene: 6. The germline gives CDR1 KGHDR, CDR2 SFDVKD. This CDR3 has 16 residues. The CDR3 bases are TGTGCCACCAGTGATTCTCTAGCGGGGCAGGCAGATACGCAGTATTTT. It yields the protein CATSDSLAGQADTQYF.

J is TRBJ2-5 and V is TRBV2; the match to TRBD2 covers 8 bases. V lost 3 bases, J lost 0 bases, and 9 bases stayed unmatched. Germline CDR1 and CDR2: SNHLY and FYNNEI. The CDR3 sequence is 17 residues long. The CDR3 sequence is CASSEVMASGYQETQYF. CDR3 coding DNA: TGTGCCAGCAGTGAGGTGATGGCTAGCGGGTACCAAGAGACCCAGTACTTC.

The CDR3 sequence is CASSQDLQGELFF. The CDR3 DNA is TGTGCCAGCAGCCAAGACCTGCAGGGGGAACTGTTTTTT. The V call is TRBV3-1 (or the pseudogene TRBV3-2), the J call TRBJ1-4; 7 bases fit TRBD1. This CDR3 is built from 13 residues. Trimming removed 0 bases from V and 12 bases from J; junction bases left unmatched: 4. Germline CDR1 reads LGHDT; CDR2 reads YNNKEL (reference sequence).

The gene calls are TRBV9 and TRBJ2-7; 9 nucleotides agree with TRBD2. Per germline, CDR1 SGDLS and CDR2 YYNGEE. Germline trimming cut 4 bases from V and 7 bases from J; bases unmatched to any gene: 9. This CDR3 has 14 amino acids. DNA for the CDR3: TGTGCCAGCAGCAACCGACTAGCGGACGGGGAGCAGTACTTC. This translates into CASSNRLADGEQYF.

The chain links TRBV5-1 to TRBJ1-1; D gene uncertain. Germline CDR1 SGHRS, CDR2 YFSETQ. V was cut by 1 base and J by 0 bases, with 16 bases left in between. This CDR3 contains 17 residues. This chain's CDR3 is CASSLSPPGSMNTEAFF. The CDR3 coding sequence is TGCGCCAGCAGCTTGTCTCCTCCTGGCAGTATGAACACTGAAGCTTTCTTT.

This rearrangement joins TRBV19 to TRBJ1-4; no firm D call. This CDR3 is built from 14 residues. Germline V gene data show CDR1 as LNHDA and CDR2 as SQIVND (reference sequence). Between the trimmed V and J ends, which lost 3 bases and 8 bases, there was a span of 13 bases. The CDR3 sequence: CASSIRVGKEKLFF. Here the CDR3 DNA reads TGTGCCAGTAGTATCAGAGTCGGGAAGGAAAAACTGTTTTTT.